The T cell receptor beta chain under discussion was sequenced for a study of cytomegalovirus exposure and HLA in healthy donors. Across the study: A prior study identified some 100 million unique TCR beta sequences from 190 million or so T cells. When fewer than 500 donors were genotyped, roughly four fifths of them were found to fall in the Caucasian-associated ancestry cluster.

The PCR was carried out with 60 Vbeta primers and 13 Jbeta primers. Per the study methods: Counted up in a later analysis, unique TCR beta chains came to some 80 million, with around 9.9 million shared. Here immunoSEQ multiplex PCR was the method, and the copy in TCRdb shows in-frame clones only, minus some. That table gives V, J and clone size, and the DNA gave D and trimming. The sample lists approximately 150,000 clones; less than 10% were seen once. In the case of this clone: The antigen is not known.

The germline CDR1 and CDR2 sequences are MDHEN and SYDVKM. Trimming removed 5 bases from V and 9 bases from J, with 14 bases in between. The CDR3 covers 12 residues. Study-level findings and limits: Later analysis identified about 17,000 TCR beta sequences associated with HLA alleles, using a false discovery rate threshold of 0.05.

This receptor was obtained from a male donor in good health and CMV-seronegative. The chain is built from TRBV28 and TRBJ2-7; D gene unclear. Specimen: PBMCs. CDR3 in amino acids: CASSTPSKVQYF. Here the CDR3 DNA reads TGTGCCAGCAGTACCCCTAGTAAAGTGCAGTACTTC.